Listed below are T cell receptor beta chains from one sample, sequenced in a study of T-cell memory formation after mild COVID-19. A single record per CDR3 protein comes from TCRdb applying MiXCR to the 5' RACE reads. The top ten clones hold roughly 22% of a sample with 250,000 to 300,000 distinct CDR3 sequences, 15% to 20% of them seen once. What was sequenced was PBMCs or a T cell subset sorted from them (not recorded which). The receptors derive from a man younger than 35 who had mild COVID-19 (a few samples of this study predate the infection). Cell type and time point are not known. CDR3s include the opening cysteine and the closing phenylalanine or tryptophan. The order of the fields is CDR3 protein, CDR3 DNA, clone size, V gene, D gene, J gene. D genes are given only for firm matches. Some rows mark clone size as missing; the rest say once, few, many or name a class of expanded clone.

CSAGTRGTTDTQYF,TGCAGCGCCGGGACTAGGGGCACGACAGATACGCAGTATTTT,few,TRBV29-1,TRBD2,TRBJ2-3
CSVTSGTSYTQYF,TGCAGCGTAACCAGCGGAACTTCGTATACGCAGTATTTT,NA,TRBV29-1,NA,TRBJ2-3
CASSPQGMGPQHF,TGTGCCAGCTCACCACAGGGGATGGGGCCCCAGCATTTT,NA,TRBV18,NA,TRBJ1-5
CSARLATNNEQFF,TGCAGTGCTAGGCTAGCGACAAACAATGAGCAGTTCTTC,NA,TRBV20-1,NA,TRBJ2-1
CSIQGEDYEQYF,TGCAGCATACAGGGGGAAGACTACGAGCAGTACTTC,NA,TRBV29-1,TRBD1,TRBJ2-7
CASSGGRGLRDTQYF,TGTGCCAGCAGCGGCGGCAGGGGGCTTAGAGATACGCAGTATTTT,NA,TRBV7-9,TRBD1,TRBJ2-3
CSARRQFYEQYF,TGCAGTGCTAGAAGACAGTTTTACGAGCAGTACTTC,NA,TRBV20-1,NA,TRBJ2-7
CASSPWDSPVVGEQYF,TGCGCCAGCAGCCCCTGGGACAGCCCGGTTGTCGGCGAGCAGTACTTC,NA,TRBV5-1,TRBD1,TRBJ2-7
CASSLTPGLVGYNEQFF,TGTGCCAGCAGCTTAACCCCCGGACTAGTGGGTTACAATGAGCAGTTCTTC,NA,TRBV7-7,TRBD2,TRBJ2-1
CASSLSGDGYTF,TGTGCCAGCAGTTTATCAGGGGATGGCTACACCTTC,NA,TRBV28,NA,TRBJ1-2
CASSSFGGHDTGELFF,TGTGCCAGCAGTTCATTCGGGGGGCACGACACCGGGGAGCTGTTTTTT,many,TRBV6-2/TRBV6-3,NA,TRBJ2-2
CASSGGTLNPEAFF,TGCGCCAGCAGCGGCGGGACCCTAAATCCTGAAGCTTTCTTT,few,TRBV4-3,NA,TRBJ1-1
CSASRPTSGTDEQYF,TGCAGTGCCTCCCGCCCGACTAGCGGGACCGACGAGCAGTACTTC,NA,TRBV20-1,TRBD2,TRBJ2-7
CASSPALAGGLKETQYF,TGTGCCAGCTCACCAGCACTAGCGGGGGGATTGAAAGAGACCCAGTACTTC,NA,TRBV18,TRBD2,TRBJ2-5
CASSSLFNSPLHF,TGTGCCAGCAGCAGCCTCTTTAATTCACCCCTCCACTTT,few,TRBV21-1,NA,TRBJ1-6
CASSPGQGAYEQYF,TGTGCCAGCAGCCCCGGACAGGGGGCCTACGAGCAGTACTTC,many,TRBV5-1,TRBD1,TRBJ2-7
CASSWTGGLQETQYF,TGTGCCAGCAGCTGGACGGGAGGGCTCCAAGAGACCCAGTACTTC,NA,TRBV5-6,TRBD2,TRBJ2-5
CASSLVAGDTDTQYF,TGCGCCAGCAGCTTGGTAGCGGGGGACACAGATACGCAGTATTTT,few,TRBV5-1,TRBD2,TRBJ2-3
CASSSTASSGYEQYF,TGTGCCAGCAGTTCTACCGCCTCTAGCGGCTACGAGCAGTACTTC,NA,TRBV6-5,TRBD2,TRBJ2-7
CATSEARGNTGELFF,TGTGCCACCAGTGAGGCCAGGGGAAACACCGGGGAGCTGTTTTTT,few,TRBV24-1,NA,TRBJ2-2
CASSPLIHPGGAEAFF,TGTGCCAGCAGCCCATTGATCCACCCGGGAGGGGCTGAAGCTTTCTTT,few,TRBV7-8,NA,TRBJ1-1
CATSDTGGAGNTIYF,TGTGCCACCAGTGACACAGGGGGGGCTGGAAACACCATATATTTT,NA,TRBV24-1,TRBD1,TRBJ1-3
CASSPEGVDTEAFF,TGTGCCAGCAGCCCAGAGGGGGTGGACACTGAAGCTTTCTTT,few,TRBV14,NA,TRBJ1-1
CASSRQGGESPLHF,TGTGCCAGCAGTCGACAGGGTGGTGAATCACCCCTCCACTTT,many,TRBV6-5,TRBD1,TRBJ1-6
CASSGSMNTEAFF,TGCGCCAGCAGCGGGAGCATGAACACTGAAGCTTTCTTT,NA,TRBV5-1,NA,TRBJ1-1
CASSPQSGYEQYF,TGTGCCAGCAGCCCCCAATCCGGATACGAGCAGTACTTC,NA,TRBV28,NA,TRBJ2-7
CASSRGQLFSTEAFF,TGTGCCAGCAGCCGGGGACAGCTCTTCTCCACTGAAGCTTTCTTT,NA,TRBV7-6,TRBD1,TRBJ1-1
CASDGDRAAETQYF,TGTGCCAGCGACGGGGACAGGGCGGCAGAGACCCAGTACTTC,NA,TRBV5-5,TRBD1,TRBJ2-5
CASSPRQGALNSPLHF,TGTGCCAGCAGCCCACGACAGGGGGCTTTAAATTCACCCCTCCACTTT,NA,TRBV9,TRBD1,TRBJ1-6
CASTLVAGGGNEQFF,TGTGCCAGCACCCTAGTCGCGGGGGGGGGCAATGAGCAGTTCTTC,few,TRBV7-8,TRBD2,TRBJ2-1
CASSRGDRVTDTEAFF,TGCGCCAGCAGCAGAGGGGACAGGGTGACGGACACTGAAGCTTTCTTT,NA,TRBV5-1,TRBD1,TRBJ1-1
CASSYSGPVTSNEQFF,TGTGCCAGCAGTTATTCTGGCCCCGTGACGTCCAATGAGCAGTTCTTC,NA,TRBV6-5,NA,TRBJ2-1
CASSPRFQETQYF,TGTGCCAGCAGCCCTCGGTTTCAAGAGACCCAGTACTTC,NA,TRBV7-9,NA,TRBJ2-5
CASSQDWLTDTQYF,TGTGCCAGCAGCCAAGATTGGCTCACAGATACGCAGTATTTT,NA,TRBV4-2,NA,TRBJ2-3
CSASQSPGRNSGNTIYF,TGCAGTGCTAGTCAGAGTCCGGGACGGAACTCTGGAAACACCATATATTTT,few,TRBV20-1,NA,TRBJ1-3
CASSLEPTSATDTQYF,TGCGCCAGCAGCTTGGAGCCGACTAGCGCCACAGATACGCAGTATTTT,many,TRBV5-1,TRBD2,TRBJ2-3
CASIMVTAEITEAFF,TGTGCCAGCATCATGGTTACGGCCGAGATCACTGAAGCTTTCTTT,NA,TRBV12-3/TRBV12-4,NA,TRBJ1-1